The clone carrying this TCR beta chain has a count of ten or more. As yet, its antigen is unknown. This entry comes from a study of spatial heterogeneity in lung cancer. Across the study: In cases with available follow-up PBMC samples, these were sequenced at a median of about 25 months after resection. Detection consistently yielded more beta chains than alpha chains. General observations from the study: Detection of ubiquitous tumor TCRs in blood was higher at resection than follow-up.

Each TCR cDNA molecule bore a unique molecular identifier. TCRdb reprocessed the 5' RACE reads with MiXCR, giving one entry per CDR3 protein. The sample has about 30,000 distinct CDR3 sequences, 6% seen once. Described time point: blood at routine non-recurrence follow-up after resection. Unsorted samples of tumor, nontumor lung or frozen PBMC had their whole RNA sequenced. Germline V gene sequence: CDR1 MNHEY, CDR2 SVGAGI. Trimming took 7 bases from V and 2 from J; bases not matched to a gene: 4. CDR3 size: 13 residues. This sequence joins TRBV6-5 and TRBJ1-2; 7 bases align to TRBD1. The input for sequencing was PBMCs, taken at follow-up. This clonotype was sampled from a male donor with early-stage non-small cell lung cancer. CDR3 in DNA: TGTGCCAGCAACAGACAGGGAAACTATGGCTACACCTTC. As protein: CASNRQGNYGYTF.